The clone carrying this T cell receptor (beta chain) has only a few counts. The data were taken from a study of regulatory T cells in long-lasting Graves disease. Time point denoted: persistent/refractory GD, antithyroid drugs over 5 years with positive TRAb. The TCR library was made from RNA extracted from PBMCs. Criteria from the American Thyroid Association guidelines were applied to diagnose Graves' disease. The germline V gene encodes CDR1 SQVTM and CDR2 ANQGSEA. This CDR3 is built from 13 residues. J lost 7 bases, V lost 4 bases, and 8 bases had no gene match. To make TCR beta libraries, researchers used iRepertoire HTBI primers and Arm-PCR of CDR3 regions. TCRdb analysed the multiplex PCR reads with MiXCR anew, one entry per CDR3 protein. The sample includes hundreds of thousands of distinct CDR3 sequences, about 22% of them seen just once.

The receptor was derived from a female donor with Graves disease. The genes are TRBV29-1 and TRBJ2-5, with 8 bases that match TRBD2. The specimen was peripheral blood mononuclear cells (PBMCs), collected when the disease was refractory, from a patient treated with antithyroid drugs. DNA for the CDR3: TGCAGCGTTGTTCTAGCGGGTACGGGGACCCAGTACTTC. This translates into CSVVLAGTGTQYF.